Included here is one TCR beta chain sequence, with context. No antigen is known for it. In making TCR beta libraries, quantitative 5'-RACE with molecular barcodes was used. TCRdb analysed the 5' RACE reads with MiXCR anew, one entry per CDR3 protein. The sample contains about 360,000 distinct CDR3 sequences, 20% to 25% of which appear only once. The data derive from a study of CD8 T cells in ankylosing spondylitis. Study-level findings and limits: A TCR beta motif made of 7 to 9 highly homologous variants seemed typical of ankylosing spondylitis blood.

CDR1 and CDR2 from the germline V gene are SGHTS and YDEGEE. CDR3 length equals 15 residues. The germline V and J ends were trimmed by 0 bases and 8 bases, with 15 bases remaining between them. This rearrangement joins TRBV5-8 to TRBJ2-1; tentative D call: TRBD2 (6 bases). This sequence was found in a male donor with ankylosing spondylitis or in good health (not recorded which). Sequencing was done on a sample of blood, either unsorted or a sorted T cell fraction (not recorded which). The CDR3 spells CASSLDGTPGDEQFF. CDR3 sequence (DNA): TGTGCCAGCAGCTTGGACGGGACTCCGGGTGATGAGCAGTTCTTC.